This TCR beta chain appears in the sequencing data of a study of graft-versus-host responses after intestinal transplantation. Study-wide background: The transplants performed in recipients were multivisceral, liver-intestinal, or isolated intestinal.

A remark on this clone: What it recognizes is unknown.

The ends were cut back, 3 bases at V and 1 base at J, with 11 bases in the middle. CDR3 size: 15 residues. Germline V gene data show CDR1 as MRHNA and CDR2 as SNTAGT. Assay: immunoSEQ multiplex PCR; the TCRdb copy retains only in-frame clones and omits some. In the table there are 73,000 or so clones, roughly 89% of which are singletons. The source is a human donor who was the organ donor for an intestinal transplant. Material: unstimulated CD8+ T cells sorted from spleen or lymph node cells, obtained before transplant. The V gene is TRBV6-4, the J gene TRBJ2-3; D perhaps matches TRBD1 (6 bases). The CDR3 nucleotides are TGTGCCAGCAGTGAGGGGGCGAGTGGCACAGATACGCAGTATTTT. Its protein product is CASSEGASGTDTQYF.